Sequencing of this TCR beta chain was carried out in a study of T cells after posttransplantation cyclophosphamide. Study-wide results and limits: Recipient CMV seropositivity and CMV reactivation strongly tracked TRB clonality. Skin or GI-infiltrating T cells shared few TRB sequences with blood.

This clone was found once. As yet, its antigen is unknown. Peripheral blood was collected from the related graft donor on the marrow donation day. CDR3 size: 15 residues. Germline trimming cut 4 bases from V and 5 bases from J; bases unmatched to any gene: 11. Germline V gives CDR1 MNHEY, CDR2 SMNVEV (reference sequence). Sequencing used immunoSEQ multiplex PCR; TCRdb keeps in-frame clones, though not all of them. This table holds about 66,000 clones, around 93% found once. The V gene is TRBV27, the J gene TRBJ2-7; TRBD1 agrees at 7 bases. Sequencing used PBMCs. The sequence was collected from a woman in her 30s in good health and a related stem cell transplant donor. In DNA form, the CDR3 reads TGTGCCAGCAGTTCTCTCCGACAGGGTCACAACGAGCAGTACTTC. It encodes CASSSLRQGHNEQYF.